This TCR beta chain was identified during a study of blood T cell repertoires in COVID-19 (dated by TCRdb to 2020 to 2021). In terms of the full investigation: The collaborator samples originated in the United States, Italy and Spain and spanned the acute and convalescent phases of COVID-19. Samples came from the ongoing ImmuneRACE study (first 160 participants) plus 1,254 subjects from 6 global collaborators. The repertoires were released in a freely available public database meant as a resource for research on the immune response to SARS-CoV-2. Where HLA class I and class II types were available, the types were taken from metadata supplied by the sample provider, not from assay-based typing. The material from the prospective study consisted of cDNA or gDNA derived from T cells, B-cell-depleted T cells, or PBMCs. Sample metadata almost always included a de-identified subject ID, COVID-19 status, age in years and sex. Deeply sampled blood TCRbeta repertoires from subjects exposed to, actively infected with, or recovered from COVID-19 were included in the dataset.

Points the paper makes about the study in general: The amount of clinical and demographic metadata varied by source and participant and was provided uncurated.

In the germline V gene (reference sequence), CDR1 corresponds to LNHDA and CDR2 to SQIVND. Trimming takes 10 bases from V and 3 bases from J, and the germline ends sit 15 bases apart. CDR3 length: 14 amino acids, cysteine to phenylalanine. Solely the CDR3 DNA is kept, with 42 bases framed from the first base. As regards this clone: Its antigen remains undetermined. It has no much larger one-base neighbor in the sample; base qualities were not kept.

One collaborating source in Seattle enrolled patients while the patients were actively infected and followed the patients over time throughout the course of disease. Whole blood was collected in K2EDTA tubes by collaborating institutions according to the institutions' own protocols. Collaborator samples were shipped for TCRbeta analysis as frozen whole blood, isolated PBMCs, or DNA extracted from either sample type. The immunoSEQ Assay, a bias-controlled multiplex PCR, was used to amplify TCRbeta CDR3 regions from genomic DNA. The authors' analysis ran thus. Nucleated cell counts per sample were estimated from amplification of reference gene primers within the assay. To quantify the absolute abundance of each unique TCRbeta CDR3 rearrangement, sequence reads were collapsed and filtered. Productive Simpson clonality was computed per sample as the square root of Simpson's diversity index over productive rearrangements. In its TCRdb copy, this immuneACCESS table keeps in-frame sequences only and misses some clones. Where compared with another copy, unresolved V genes explain less than half of these, and the others have no known cause. The V and J calls and the clone size are those of that table, but D and trimming were determined from the DNA. Recorded for this sample are 150,000 to 200,000 clones; roughly 90% of them occurred a single time. The top ten constitute 11% of the sample.

The sequenced sample was peripheral blood. This chain joins TRBV19 to TRBJ1-4, and TRBD1 may be the D gene, going by 5 matching bases. This clonotype originated in a woman aged 60 to 75 with COVID-19, enrolled during active disease. The nucleotides read TGTGCCACCTCCCGTGGGGGGGCTAATGAAAAACTGTTTTTT. It translates as CATSRGGANEKLFF.